Here is one TCR beta chain with its context. A read error may produce the germline difference seen at one junction end. The sample comes from a study of post-analysis software for immune sequencing data. Prepared libraries of TCR beta cDNA carried unique molecular identifiers. TCRdb called the PCR reads again in MiXCR, with one record for every CDR3 protein. The data contain about 210,000 distinct CDR3 sequences, 29% of them singletons. The material sequenced was blood. This TCR derives from a girl aged 2 to 17 with multiple sclerosis.

The CDR3 reads CASLQRSTDMQYF. For the CDR3, the DNA is TGTGCCAGCCTCCAACGAAGCACAGATATGCAGTATTTT. The chain has TRBV12-3 or TRBV12-4 and TRBJ2-3; D not resolved. The CDR3 extends over 13 amino acids.